Following are 6 T cell receptor beta chains from one sample sequenced in a study of T cell responses to AZD1222 COVID-19 vaccine. Sequenced by immunoSEQ multiplex PCR; TCRdb stores in-frame clones only, minus some. The table lists fewer than 110,000 clones, 91% of them singletons. The sequences come from peripheral blood, collected on day 0 of AZD1222 vaccination. These receptors were taken from an adult in good health.

This sequence joins TRBV21-1 and TRBJ2-7; TRBD1 is the table's D call, not checked against the DNA. TRBV21-1 has pseudogene status. This CDR3 region has 15 residues. CDR3 DNA: TGTGCCAGCAGCAAAGAGAATGTCCCTGGGCTACAGGTCTCCTTC. This translates into CASSKENVPGLQVSF.

The V gene is TRBV29-1, the J gene TRBJ1-4; no definite D call. The CDR3 covers 11 residues. Germline CDR1 SQVTM, CDR2 ANQGSEA. V was shortened by 3 bases and J by 8 bases, with 7 bases between the two germline ends. The CDR3 region is CSVEPVEKLFF. The CDR3 DNA is TGCAGCGTTGAGCCGGTAGAAAAACTGTTTTTT.

The chain has TRBV3-1 (or the pseudogene TRBV3-2) and TRBJ1-6; no reliable D call. CDR3 size: 13 residues. The germline V gene encodes CDR1 LGHDT and CDR2 YNNKEL (reference sequence). V was trimmed by 2 bases and J by 8 bases, leaving 7 bases between them. In DNA form, the CDR3 reads TGTGCCAGCAGCCAACTGACTGATTCACCCCTCCACTTT. Translating gives CASSQLTDSPLHF.

This clone has a handful of counts. V usage is TRBV9 and J usage is TRBJ1-5; D gene uncertain. The CDR3 runs 12 residues. With 4 bases removed from V and 3 bases from J, the gap between germline ends came to 5 bases. Germline lookup yields CDR1 SGDLS and CDR2 YYNGEE. This chain's CDR3 is CASSRSNQPQHF. The CDR3 DNA reads as TGTGCCAGCAGCCGATCCAATCAGCCCCAGCATTTT. The entire variable domain, with the rest obtained from reference TRBV9 and TRBJ1-5, is as follows: DSGVTQTPKHLITATGQRVTLRCSPRSGDLSVYWYQQSLDQGLQFLIQYYNGEERAKGNILERFSAQQFPDLHSELNLSSLELGDSALYFCASSRSNQPQHFGDGTRLSIL.

V and J are TRBV9 and TRBJ2-2; D gene ambiguous. The length of the CDR3 is 16 residues. The V gene's germline CDR1 is SGDLS and CDR2 YYNGEE. Deletions cut 0 bases from V and 0 bases from J, with 9 bases between. CDR3 in amino acids: CASSVEMGTNTGELFF. As DNA, the CDR3 is TGTGCCAGCAGCGTAGAGATGGGGACGAACACCGGGGAGCTGTTTTTT.

J is TRBJ2-1 and V is TRBV12-3 or TRBV12-4, with a tentative D call TRBD2 (6 bases). Deletions cut 3 bases from V and 10 bases from J, with 13 bases between. The CDR3 runs to 13 residues. This CDR3 reads CASSFGGDGEQFF. The DNA of the CDR3 is TGTGCCAGCAGTTTTGGCGGGGACGGGGAGCAGTTCTTC.